These 10 T cell receptor beta chains share one sample of origin, sequenced in a study of vaccination and CD4 T cells after COVID-19 (dated 2022 in TCRdb). Per the publication, the treatment or condition label means: roughly ten-day PBMC culture with coronavirus spike peptide pools or control peptides (ViraFEST assay). The library was generated by PCR. Reads for this sample came from an Illumina iSeq 100. TCR sequencing of DNA from cultured CD4+ T cells used the Oncomine TCR Beta short-read assay at the Johns Hopkins FTIC core. In-frame beta chains were kept once TCRdb had trimmed the public reads at Q25 with fastp and called clones with MiXCR. Every entry covers one CDR3 protein and lists the most common genes and DNA from its rows. The sample contains 20,000 or so distinct CDR3 sequences, approximately 27% of them found a single time. The ten largest clonotypes hold roughly 11% of the sample. For these TCRs, the target antigens are not known.

Sequences were obtained from cultured CD4+ T cells from blood. All receptors derive from a human donor with COVID-19.

By share, this clonotype ranks as medium-sized. The chain couples TRBV20-1 to TRBJ1-1, with D possibly TRBD1 on 6 matching bases. The CDR3 loop spans 15 amino acids. Looked up from germline, CDR1 is DFQATT and CDR2 is SNEGSKA (reference sequence). V dropped 3 bases and J dropped 4 bases, with 18 bases sitting between them. The CDR3 DNA sequence: TGCAGTGCTAGTCTGGGGGGCGGATTACTCACTGAAGCTTTCTTT. Amino acids: CSASLGGGLLTEAFF.

This clonotype has more than one count but fewer than ten. The chain links TRBV11-2 to TRBJ2-4; TRBD2 matches at 8 bases. Per germline, CDR1 SGHAT and CDR2 FQNNGV. The ends lost 5 bases at V and 7 bases at J; junction bases unmatched: 4. The CDR3 has 13 amino acids. The CDR3 reads CASSPGLANIQYF. Here the CDR3 DNA reads TGTGCCAGCAGCCCCGGACTAGCTAACATTCAGTACTTC.

The chain couples TRBV2 to TRBJ2-3; D is undetermined. Germline CDR1 SNHLY, CDR2 FYNNEI. This CDR3 has 8 amino acids. CDR3 nucleotide sequence: TGTGGAGGAGATACGCAGTATTTT. Its translation: CGGDTQYF.

Only one count was recorded for this clonotype. The chain combines TRBV7-9 with TRBJ2-7, with TRBD2 matching over 9 bases. The CDR3 is made up of 15 amino acids. V was clipped by 3 bases and J by 1 base; unmatched bases: 4. Germline CDR1 and CDR2: SEHNR and FQNEAQ (reference sequence). CDR3 sequence reads: CASSFGLANSYEQYF. The DNA for the CDR3 is TGTGCCAGCAGCTTCGGACTAGCGAATTCCTACGAGCAGTACTTC. The variable domain in full, with the rest retrieved from reference TRBV7-9 and TRBJ2-7, is DTGVSQNPRHKITKRGQNVTFRCDPISEHNRLYWYRQTLGQGPEFLTYFQNEAQLEKSRLLSDRFSAERPKGSFSTLEIQRTEQGDSAMYLCASSFGLANSYEQYFGPGTRLTVT.

The chain couples TRBV25-1 to TRBJ2-2; no clear D gene. The V and J ends lost 2 bases and 5 bases respectively, with 12 bases between them. The CDR3 covers 15 residues. Germline V lookup: CDR1 MGHDK, CDR2 SYGVNS. The DNA for the CDR3 is TGTGCCAGCAGTGAAACCCGTCATGGAACCGGGGAGCTGTTTTTT. Translating it yields CASSETRHGTGELFF.

This clonotype has only a few counts. The chain uses TRBV6-1 and TRBJ2-1; TRBD2 agrees at 9 bases. With 0 bases clipped from V and 7 bases from J, the junction kept 7 bases outside the gene matches. CDR1 and CDR2 (germline): MNHNS, SASEGT. The CDR3 covers 16 residues. CDR3 DNA: TGTGCCAGCAGTGAAGCGCTCGCGGGGGGGTGGAATGAGCAGTTCTTC. Translation gives CASSEALAGGWNEQFF.

The chain couples TRBV5-1 to TRBJ2-5; 10 nucleotides match TRBD1. V lost 3 bases, J lost 5 bases, and 7 bases stayed unmatched. Germline values: CDR1 SGHRS, CDR2 YFSETQ. There are 15 residues in the CDR3. The CDR3 reads CASSSTGQGFETQYF. The DNA for the CDR3 is TGCGCCAGCAGCTCCACGGGACAGGGGTTTGAGACCCAGTACTTC. The variable domain in full, completed from reference TRBV5-1 and TRBJ2-5, reads KAGVTQTPRYLIKTRGQQVTLSCSPISGHRSVSWYQQTPGQGLQFLFEYFSETQRNKGNFPGRFSGRQFSNSRSEMNVSTLELGDSALYLCASSSTGQGFETQYFGPGTRLLVL.

This clonotype was seen more than once but under ten times. The gene calls are TRBV27 and TRBJ2-1; 8 nucleotides line up with TRBD2. In germline, CDR1 is MNHEY, CDR2 SMNVEV (reference sequence). Trimming cost V 1 base and J 8 bases; bases outside gene matches: 7. The CDR3 is 15 amino acids. CDR3 DNA sequence: TGTGCCAGCAGTTTATTAGGGACTAGTGGGTATGAGCAGTTCTTC. The encoded protein is CASSLLGTSGYEQFF.

This sequence joins TRBV6-1 and TRBJ2-3; 11 positions agree with TRBD2. J was trimmed by 2 bases and V by 5 bases; bases with no gene match: 15. The CDR3 totals 19 residues. CDR1 and CDR2 (germline): MNHNS, SASEGT. The CDR3 region has the DNA TGTGCCAGCAGTCACCGAAGACTAGCGGGGCGTGAATACACAGATACGCAGTATTTT. This translates into CASSHRRLAGREYTDTQYF.

This chain uses TRBV12-3 or TRBV12-4 with TRBJ2-6, with 7 positions matching TRBD1. V was pared by 6 bases and J by 3 bases, with 8 bases of the junction left unmatched. The CDR3 sequence is 16 residues long. Written as DNA, the CDR3 is TGTGCCAGCAGGCCAGACAGGGTACGTGGGGCCAACGTCCTGACTTTC. It translates to CASRPDRVRGANVLTF.